What follows are 31 T cell receptor beta chains derived from one specimen sequenced in a study of early T cells in non-severe SARS-CoV-2 infection. TCRdb re-analysed the 5' RACE reads in MiXCR, keeping a single row per CDR3 protein. The sample carries 35,000 to 45,000 distinct CDR3 sequences, around 6.5% recorded once. The source was whole blood, collected at baseline. Source of these receptors: an adult who was a healthcare worker with PCR-confirmed SARS-CoV-2 infection or an uninfected control (not recorded which).

This clonotype was counted between two and nine times. The rearrangement links TRBV5-1 to TRBJ2-2; no reliable D call. Germline CDR1 reads SGHRS; CDR2 reads YFSETQ. This CDR3 contains 16 residues. The ends were cut back, 2 bases at V and 3 bases at J, with 14 bases in the middle. The CDR3 DNA reads TGCGCCAGCAGCTTTGTCCCCCAAGGCGACACCGGGGAGCTGTTTTTT. Protein product: CASSFVPQGDTGELFF.

This clonotype was found many times. The genes are TRBV13 and TRBJ1-2; TRBD1 aligns across 10 bases. This CDR3 spans 16 amino acids. V gave up 5 bases and J gave up 0 bases; unmatched junction bases: 6. Germline V gene lookup returns CDR1 PRHDT and CDR2 FYEKMQ (reference sequence). The CDR3, as DNA: TGTGCCAGCAGCCCCAGACAGGGGGCTTCTAACTATGGCTACACCTTC. It specifies CASSPRQGASNYGYTF.

This clonotype was found many times. The chain recombines TRBV5-4 with TRBJ2-3; D perhaps matches TRBD2 (6 bases). Trimming took off 4 bases at V and 1 base at J, with 16 bases between the two ends. The CDR3 extends over 16 amino acids. Germline CDR1 reads SGHNT; CDR2 reads YYREEE (reference sequence). The CDR3 DNA reads TGTGCCAGCAGCCCGCGGCGATTAGCGGGCACAGATACGCAGTATTTT. Translating gives CASSPRRLAGTDTQYF.

This clonotype has just a few counts. The V call is TRBV5-1, the J call TRBJ2-5; perhaps TRBD1 as D (6 bases). The V end was cut by 0 bases, the J end by 2 bases, with 14 bases between. The CDR3 consists of 16 residues. Germline CDR1 and CDR2: SGHRS and YFSETQ. CDR3 nucleotide sequence: TGCGCCAGCAGCTTGGTGGGGGCCTCCGGACAAGAGACCCAGTACTTC. Translation: CASSLVGASGQETQYF.

The chain couples TRBV14 to TRBJ1-4; D remains unclear. This CDR3 region has 13 residues. CDR1 is SGHDN, CDR2 FVKESK, per germline. Trimming left V 5 bases short and J 8 bases short, with 12 bases between. The CDR3 DNA sequence: TGTGCCAGCAGCTCCTTCTCAAAGGAAAAACTGTTTTTT. Its translation: CASSSFSKEKLFF.

This clonotype has at least ten counts. J is TRBJ2-3 and V is TRBV12-3 or TRBV12-4; TRBD1 matches at 9 bases. V gave up 6 bases and J gave up 2 bases; unmatched junction bases: 9. The CDR3 is made up of 16 amino acids. The DNA for the CDR3 is TGTGCCAGCAGCACCGCGACAGGGGGATCCACAGATACGCAGTATTTT. This encodes CASSTATGGSTDTQYF.

This clonotype was observed many times. The chain uses TRBV4-1 and TRBJ2-1, with TRBD1 identical over 7 bases. V shed 0 bases and J 2 bases; nucleotides not matched to a gene: 10. The CDR3 is 18 residues long. Germline values: CDR1 MGHRA, CDR2 YSYEKL. In nucleotides, the CDR3 is TGCGCCAGCAGCCAAGATAGGGGGCAGGGGTCCGCCTACAATGAGCAGTTCTTC. Translation gives CASSQDRGQGSAYNEQFF.

V and J are TRBV5-1 and TRBJ2-5, with D perhaps being TRBD1 or TRBD2 (5 bases each). V shed 7 bases and J shed 1 base, with 14 bases lying between them. Germline V CDR1 and CDR2: SGHRS, YFSETQ. The CDR3 consists of 14 residues. CDR3 sequence: CASREGTVQETQYF. CDR3 coding DNA: TGCGCCAGCCGTGAAGGGACGGTCCAAGAGACCCAGTACTTC.

The chain joins TRBV5-1 to TRBJ2-6; tentative D call: TRBD2 (5 bases). Germline values: CDR1 SGHRS, CDR2 YFSETQ. V lost 0 bases and J 2 bases, leaving 12 bases between the germline ends. This CDR3 is built from 17 residues. In nucleotides, the CDR3 is TGCGCCAGCAGCTTGGTGACTCGTAGCGCTGGGGCCAACGTCCTGACTTTC. Amino acid sequence: CASSLVTRSAGANVLTF.

Regarding this clonotype: At one of its ends the junction is not consistent with the germline gene, which may arise from a read error. The chain combines TRBV7-3 with TRBJ1-1; D unresolved. The CDR3 is made up of 14 amino acids. Germline-derived CDR1 and CDR2 are SGHTA and FQGTGA. CDR3 sequence: CASSLTDGRPHTNF. The CDR3 nucleotides are TGTGCCAGCAGCTTAACGGATGGGCGGCCGCACACGAACTTT.

The V and J genes are TRBV5-1 and TRBJ1-2; D uncertain. The CDR3 consists of 15 residues. Germline V lookup: CDR1 SGHRS, CDR2 YFSETQ. Trimming left V 0 bases short and J 8 bases short, with 17 bases between. In nucleotides, the CDR3 is TGCGCCAGCAGCTTGGGACTCCCTCGAAGCGACGGCTACACCTTC. Translated, it gives CASSLGLPRSDGYTF. Filled out from reference TRBV5-1 and TRBJ1-2, the complete variable domain reads KAGVTQTPRYLIKTRGQQVTLSCSPISGHRSVSWYQQTPGQGLQFLFEYFSETQRNKGNFPGRFSGRQFSNSRSEMNVSTLELGDSALYLCASSLGLPRSDGYTFGSGTRLTVV.

The genes are TRBV3-1 and TRBJ1-2; D unclear. This CDR3 has 14 residues. The germline gives CDR1 LGHDT, CDR2 YNNKEL (reference sequence). V lost 0 bases and J 4 bases, leaving 9 bases between the germline ends. The CDR3 region is CASSQERGPYGYTF. DNA for the CDR3: TGTGCCAGCAGCCAAGAAAGAGGACCCTATGGCTACACCTTC.

This clonotype was counted at least ten times. V and J are TRBV20-1 and TRBJ2-1, with 9 positions matching TRBD2. Germline CDR1 and CDR2: DFQATT and SNEGSKA (reference sequence). V gave up 5 bases and J gave up 7 bases; unmatched junction bases: 3. The CDR3 is 12 residues long. The CDR3 DNA sequence: TGCAGTGCTCGCGGACTAGCGAATGAGCAGTTCTTC. This encodes CSARGLANEQFF.

This clonotype was observed at least ten times. This sequence joins TRBV6-6 and TRBJ1-6; TRBD1 agrees at 8 bases. Germline V gene sequence: CDR1 MNHNY, CDR2 SVGAGI (reference sequence). V lost 4 bases, J lost 8 bases, and 1 base stayed unmatched. This CDR3 is built from 13 residues. The CDR3 DNA reads TGTGCCAGCAGTTCGACAGGGGATTCACCCCTCCACTTT. Translating gives CASSSTGDSPLHF.

For the CDR3, the DNA is TGTGCCACCAGCAGAGACAGACTCTCTGGAAACACCATATATTTT. It is translated as CATSRDRLSGNTIYF. The V gene is TRBV15, the J gene TRBJ1-3; D unresolved. The CDR3 runs 15 residues. Germline CDR1 reads LNHNV; CDR2 reads YYDKDF (reference sequence). Trimming cost V 0 bases and J 0 bases, with 6 bases left between them. The full variable domain, rest sourced from reference TRBV15 and TRBJ1-3, is DAMVIQNPRYQVTQFGKPVTLSCSQTLNHNVMYWYQQKSSQAPKLLFHYYDKDFNNEADTPDNFQSRRPNTSFCFLDIRSPGLGDTAMYLCATSRDRLSGNTIYFGEGSWLTVV.

This clonotype was seen at least ten times. This rearrangement joins TRBV19 to TRBJ2-3; D gene uncertain. Trimming shortened V by 7 bases and J by 3 bases, and 8 bases separated the two germline ends. The length of the CDR3 is 12 residues. CDR1 LNHDA and CDR2 SQIVND come from the germline V gene (reference sequence). The CDR3 DNA reads as TGTGCCAGTACCTCCCAGACAGATACGCAGTATTTT. It encodes CASTSQTDTQYF.

The CDR3 here is CSAGAQYF. CDR3 sequence (DNA): TGCAGTGCTGGGGCCCAGTACTTC. This chain links TRBV20-1 with TRBJ2-5, with D hard to call. The CDR3 is 8 residues long. V lost 5 bases, J lost 9 bases, and 4 bases lay in between. Germline assignment: CDR1 DFQATT and CDR2 SNEGSKA (reference sequence).

This clonotype has only a few counts. The V call is TRBV6-6, the J call TRBJ1-4; tentatively, D is TRBD1 (5 bases). The V end was cut by 6 bases, the J end by 7 bases, with 18 bases between. This CDR3 spans 15 amino acids. CDR1 MNHNY and CDR2 SVGAGI come from the germline V gene (reference sequence). The CDR3 DNA reads as TGTGCCAGCAGCCCCGGGGGATCCGGGACTGAAAAACTGTTTTTT. Translation: CASSPGGSGTEKLFF.

This clonotype has at least ten counts. This chain uses TRBV20-1 with TRBJ2-1; TRBD1 matches at 9 bases. V dropped 6 bases and J dropped 4; count of bases not matched to a gene: 7. The CDR3 runs 14 residues. In germline, CDR1 is DFQATT, CDR2 SNEGSKA (reference sequence). The CDR3 bases are TGCAGTGCCTATTCCGGGACAGGGTACAATGAGCAGTTCTTC. As protein: CSAYSGTGYNEQFF.

This clonotype was picked up many times. This chain uses TRBV29-1 with TRBJ1-5; D gene unclear. V lost 4 bases, J lost 0 bases, and 7 bases lay in between. Looked up from germline, CDR1 is SQVTM and CDR2 is ANQGSEA. This CDR3 is 13 amino acids long. As DNA, the CDR3 is TGCAGCGTTGCCCCAAGTAGCAATCAGCCCCAGCATTTT. Translated: CSVAPSSNQPQHF.

In its sample, this clonotype was seen many times. The chain links TRBV7-9 to TRBJ1-5; the D gene is possibly TRBD1 (6 bases). Germline CDR1 reads SEHNR; CDR2 reads FQNEAQ (reference sequence). V lost 6 bases, J lost 7 bases, and 16 bases lay in between. CDR3 length: 14 residues. The CDR3 spells CASSLGGKKQPQHF. CDR3 sequence (DNA): TGTGCCAGCAGTCTAGGGGGGAAAAAGCAGCCCCAGCATTTT.

This clonotype was detected many times. The chain carries TRBV11-2 and TRBJ2-5; D uncertain. The length of the CDR3 is 11 residues. The germline V gene encodes CDR1 SGHAT and CDR2 FQNNGV. The ends were cut back, 2 bases at V and 5 bases at J, with 3 bases in the middle. This CDR3 reads CASSLWETQYF. CDR3 sequence (DNA): TGTGCCAGCAGCTTATGGGAGACCCAGTACTTC.

This clonotype was recorded at least ten times. This chain connects TRBV14 to TRBJ2-3; 10 bases agree with TRBD2. The CDR3 consists of 16 residues. The ends lost 6 bases at V and 6 bases at J; junction bases unmatched: 12. In germline, CDR1 is SGHDN, CDR2 FVKESK. CDR3 coding DNA: TGTGCCAGCAGTCAACTAGCGGGACCACTCTCGGATACGCAGTATTTT. This sequence encodes CASSQLAGPLSDTQYF.

This chain uses TRBV20-1 with TRBJ2-7; 10 bases are a match to TRBD2. The CDR3 spans 17 residues. Losses at the gene ends were 7 bases for V and 3 bases for J; bases not matched to a gene: 18. Germline V gives CDR1 DFQATT, CDR2 SNEGSKA (reference sequence). CDR3 in amino acids: CSVTRLAGVGKNYEQYF. CDR3 nucleotides: TGCAGTGTCACGAGGCTAGCGGGAGTGGGGAAAAACTACGAGCAGTACTTC.

The chain couples TRBV4-3 to TRBJ2-4, with TRBD2 matching over 8 bases. CDR1 is LGHNA and CDR2 is YSLEER in the germline V gene. The CDR3 loop spans 16 amino acids. Trimming cost V 2 bases and J 8 bases; bases outside gene matches: 11. The CDR3 loop reads CASSQYQQAGGDIQYF. For the CDR3, the DNA is TGCGCCAGCAGCCAATATCAGCAGGCGGGAGGCGACATTCAGTACTTC.

This chain uses TRBV7-6 with TRBJ1-3; D call uncertain. Trimming removed 5 bases from V and 0 bases from J, with 11 bases in between. The CDR3 is 15 amino acids. Germline CDR1 SGHVS, CDR2 FNYEAQ. CDR3 nucleotides: TGTGCCAGCAGCCCCGACGGGGACTCTGGAAACACCATATATTTT. Protein sequence: CASSPDGDSGNTIYF.

In this sample, this clonotype turned up many times. The chain combines TRBV19 with TRBJ1-5; unclear D gene. V gave up 7 bases and J gave up 5 bases, with 18 bases separating them. The CDR3 is made up of 15 amino acids. Germline V CDR1 and CDR2: LNHDA, SQIVND (reference sequence). The CDR3 spells CASTANFEEDQPQHF. The CDR3 DNA reads TGTGCCAGTACCGCCAACTTCGAGGAAGATCAGCCCCAGCATTTT.

The chain combines TRBV7-8 with TRBJ2-1; D not certain. CDR1 SGHVS and CDR2 FQNEAQ come from the germline V gene. The germline V and J ends were trimmed by 5 bases and 13 bases, with 12 bases remaining between them. The length of the CDR3 is 11 residues. CDR3 loop: CASSPGRKQFF. The CDR3 DNA reads as TGTGCCAGCAGCCCGGGCCGTAAACAGTTCTTC. Looking up the rest from reference TRBV7-8 and TRBJ2-1 gives the full variable domain: GAGVSQSPRYKVAKRGQDVALRCDPISGHVSLFWYQQALGQGPEFLTYFQNEAQLDKSGLPSDRFFAERPEGSVSTLKIQRTQQEDSAVYLCASSPGRKQFFGPGTRLTVL.

At least ten counts were recorded for this clonotype. V is TRBV27 and J is TRBJ2-7; either TRBD1 or TRBD2 may fit D (5 bases each). Germline CDR1 MNHEY, CDR2 SMNVEV (reference sequence). V dropped 6 bases and J dropped 6 bases, with 12 bases sitting between them. There are 12 residues in the CDR3. The CDR3 here is CASSRTGREQYF. CDR3 sequence (DNA): TGTGCCAGCAGCCGCACGGGACGCGAGCAGTACTTC.

The gene calls are TRBV2 and TRBJ2-3, with 11 nucleotides matching TRBD1. This CDR3 comprises 13 residues. The V gene end was trimmed by 10 bases and the J gene end by 8 bases; junction bases not matched to a gene: 8. Germline lookup yields CDR1 SNHLY and CDR2 FYNNEI. The CDR3 loop is CATGTGGDGTQYF. The CDR3, as DNA: TGTGCCACCGGGACAGGGGGGGACGGTACGCAGTATTTT.

This clonotype was detected a few times. The rearrangement uses TRBV5-1 and TRBJ2-3; D is perhaps TRBD2 (7 bases). Between the trimmed V and J ends, which lost 2 bases and 5 bases, there was a span of 15 bases. In germline, CDR1 is SGHRS, CDR2 YFSETQ. The CDR3 is made up of 15 amino acids. This chain's CDR3 is CASSFRGAEEDTQYF. The CDR3 nucleotides read TGCGCCAGCAGCTTTCGGGGGGCCGAGGAAGATACGCAGTATTTT.